Listed below are T cell receptor beta chains from one sample, sequenced in a study of cytomegalovirus exposure and HLA in healthy donors. Sequencing used immunoSEQ multiplex PCR; TCRdb keeps in-frame clones, though not all of them. The repertoire table contains about 50,000 clones. The sequenced sample consisted of PBMCs. These receptor sequences come from a woman in her thirties or forties in good health and CMV-seronegative. Each CDR3 is given with its conserved first and last residue. The order of the fields is D gene, V gene, J gene, CDR3 DNA, CDR3 protein. D genes are given only for firm matches.

>.|TRBV4-2|TRBJ2-2
TGTGCCAGCAGCCCTTACCCTTTCGGGGGATCGAACACCGGGGAGCTGTTTTTT
CASSPYPFGGSNTGELFF
>TRBD1|TRBV4-3|TRBJ2-7
TGCGCCAGCAGCCAAGAACCTCCCGGGACAGGGTCCCTCTACGAGCAGTACTTC
CASSQEPPGTGSLYEQYF
>TRBD1|TRBV2|TRBJ2-7
TGTGCCAGCAGTGGGACAGGGAAGGACGAGCAGTACTTC
CASSGTGKDEQYF
>.|TRBV15|TRBJ1-4
TGTGCCACCAGCAGGGGTGGACAGTATCAAAAACTGTTTTTT
CATSRGGQYQKLFF
>.|TRBV4-3|TRBJ1-1
TGCGCCAGCAGCCGACAAGATAGGATAGGGGCCTCCGGTGGGGACACTGAAGCTTTCTTT
CASSRQDRIGASGGDTEAFF
>TRBD1|TRBV6-5|TRBJ1-2
TGTGCCAGCAGTACCCGGGACAGACCTAACTATGGCTACACCTTC
CASSTRDRPNYGYTF
>TRBD2|TRBV29-1|TRBJ2-7
TGCAGCGTTGAATTGCGGACTAGCGGGAGGTCAGAGTACGAGCAGTACTTC
CSVELRTSGRSEYEQYF
>TRBD1|TRBV9|TRBJ2-7
TGTGCCAGCAGCCCGGGGACAGGGAACTCCTACGAGCAGTACTTC
CASSPGTGNSYEQYF
>TRBD1|TRBV10-3|TRBJ2-7
TGTGCCATAAGTCCCGGGACAGGGGGCGCAGGCTACGAGCAGTACTTC
CAISPGTGGAGYEQYF
>TRBD2|TRBV4-1|TRBJ2-3
TGCGCCAGCAGCCAAGACTCGACTAGCGGGAGATGGCAGAAGCAGTATTTT
CASSQDSTSGRWQKQYF
>TRBD1|TRBV25-1|TRBJ2-1
TGTGCCAGCACGGGACAGTTGGAGACTGAGCAGTTCTTC
CASTGQLETEQFF
>.|TRBV6-5|TRBJ1-2
TGTGCCAGCAGTTACTCGCGGACAGCAAACTATGGCTACACCTTC
CASSYSRTANYGYTF
>.|TRBV6-1|TRBJ2-7
TGTGCCAGCAGTGAAGCGACACAGGGCGAGCAGTACTTC
CASSEATQGEQYF
>.|TRBV6-5|TRBJ2-7
TGTGCCAGCAGTACTCCCAGGCGGGCGCAGGACGAGCAGTACTTC
CASSTPRRAQDEQYF
>.|TRBV11-2|TRBJ2-2
TGTGCCAGCAGCTGGAGTGAGGGCACCGGGGAGCTGTTTTTT
CASSWSEGTGELFF
>.|TRBV7-8|TRBJ1-5
TGTGCCAGCAGCTTGGCGCAGGGAAGACGGGTGCAGCCCCAGCATTTT
CASSLAQGRRVQPQHF
>TRBD2|TRBV4-1|TRBJ2-7
TGCGCCAGCAGCCAAAGACTAGCGGGAGCTTACGAGCAGTACTTC
CASSQRLAGAYEQYF
>TRBD1|TRBV9|TRBJ2-7
TGTGCCAGCAGCGTAGACCCCTCAGGGGGAGTGGCCGAGCAGTACTTC
CASSVDPSGGVAEQYF
>.|TRBV19|TRBJ2-7
TGTGCCAGTAGTAGAGAACTGAGCTCCTACGAGCAGTACTTC
CASSRELSSYEQYF
>.|TRBV6-5|TRBJ2-4
TGTGCCAGCAGCGACACGGGGAACATTCAGTACTTC
CASSDTGNIQYF
>.|TRBV20-1|TRBJ2-3
TGCAGTGCCGCCTCCGGGGATACGCAGTATTTT
CSAASGDTQYF
>TRBD1|TRBV18|TRBJ1-1
TGTGCCAGCTCACCAGACAGGGCGAACACTGAAGCTTTCTTT
CASSPDRANTEAFF
>TRBD1|TRBV5-1|TRBJ1-1
TGCGCCAGCAGCTGGGGACAGCCGAACACTGAAGCTTTCTTT
CASSWGQPNTEAFF
>TRBD1|TRBV5-1|TRBJ2-7
TGCGCCAGCAGCTCAGGACAGGGGAGGTCCGAGCAGTACTTC
CASSSGQGRSEQYF
>TRBD1|TRBV30|TRBJ2-7
TGTGCCTGGAGTGTAGCGGGACAGGGGCTTTTTCGGGGGCAGTACTTC
CAWSVAGQGLFRGQYF
>.|TRBV4-1|TRBJ2-5
TGCGCCAGCAGCCGTGGGCCTGGGGAGACCCAGTACTTC
CASSRGPGETQYF
>.|TRBV5-6|TRBJ2-4
TGTGCCAGCAGCTTGGCACGGGGGAACATTCAGTACTTC
CASSLARGNIQYF
>TRBD2|TRBV6-6|TRBJ2-7
TGTGCCAGCAGCCACTGGACTAGCGGGAACGAGCAGTACTTC
CASSHWTSGNEQYF
>TRBD1|TRBV7-2|TRBJ2-2
TGTGCCAGCAGCAAAAGGGACAGGGTCGCCGGGGAGCTGTTTTTT
CASSKRDRVAGELFF
>.|TRBV5-1|TRBJ2-1
TGCGCCAGCAGCCTCCCTAGCAATGAGCAGTTCTTC
CASSLPSNEQFF
>.|TRBV4-3|TRBJ1-5
TGCGCCAGCAGCCAAGATCGACTAAATCAGCCCCAGCATTTT
CASSQDRLNQPQHF
>TRBD1|TRBV13|TRBJ1-6
TGTGCCAGCAGCCGCGGACAGGGGCCTTATAATTCACCCCTCCACTTT
CASSRGQGPYNSPLHF
>TRBD2|TRBV28|TRBJ2-1
TGTGCCAGCAGTTCAAGACTAGCGGGAGCCCTCACGGGATACAATGAGCAGTTCTTC
CASSSRLAGALTGYNEQFF